Listed here are 11 T cell receptor beta chains from one sample, sequenced in a study of cytomegalovirus exposure and HLA in healthy donors. The PCR made use of 60 Vbeta and 13 Jbeta primers. Only in-frame clones appear in the TCRdb table, and some are missing; sequencing was by immunoSEQ multiplex PCR. The sample consists of 150,000 to 180,000 clones, more than 60% of them appearing once. The material sequenced was PBMCs. These receptors all come from a woman between 40 and 55 years old in good health and CMV-seronegative.

The J gene is TRBJ2-1, the V gene TRBV9, with TRBD2 as a possible D gene (7 bases). V was pared by 2 bases and J by 9 bases, with 15 bases between. CDR1 is SGDLS, CDR2 YYNGEE, per germline. This CDR3 has 14 residues. The CDR3 nucleotides read TGTGCCAGCAGCGTTGTGGGGGGGCAGTCTGAGCAGTTCTTC. This codes for CASSVVGGQSEQFF.

The chain joins TRBV4-1 to TRBJ1-2; 7 bases match TRBD1. This CDR3 region has 15 residues. Looked up from germline, CDR1 is MGHRA and CDR2 is YSYEKL. V trimming: 1 base; J trimming: 7 bases; junction bases outside the gene matches: 9. CDR3 sequence: CASSQAGGDSSGYTF. DNA for the CDR3: TGCGCCAGCAGCCAAGCGGGTGGGGACAGCAGTGGCTACACCTTC.

CDR3 nucleotide sequence: TGTGCCAGCAGGTCCTCCGGACAGGATACCTACGAGCAGTACTTC. It yields the protein CASRSSGQDTYEQYF. The chain carries TRBV2 and TRBJ2-7; 7 bases match TRBD1. CDR3 length: 15 amino acids. Germline V gene data show CDR1 as SNHLY and CDR2 as FYNNEI. V gave up 6 bases and J gave up 2 bases; unmatched junction bases: 10.

The rearrangement uses TRBV28 and TRBJ2-1; D not resolved. The V and J ends lost 5 bases and 2 bases respectively, with 13 bases between them. Germline V gene lookup returns CDR1 MDHEN and CDR2 SYDVKM. There are 15 residues in the CDR3. DNA of the CDR3: TGTGCCAGCAGTCCGTTAGCCATGGCCTACAATGAGCAGTTCTTC. As protein: CASSPLAMAYNEQFF.

This chain links TRBV11-2 with TRBJ1-1; D might be TRBD1 (5 bases). CDR3 size: 13 residues. V lost 2 bases and J lost 6, with 10 bases in between. Germline CDR1 is SGHAT and CDR2 is FQNNGV. CDR3 amino acids: CASSLRGVPEAFF. The CDR3 DNA sequence: TGTGCCAGCAGCTTAAGGGGTGTCCCTGAAGCTTTCTTT.

Only a few counts were recorded for this clone. The chain has TRBV10-3 and TRBJ2-3, with D possibly TRBD1 on 6 matching bases. This CDR3 has 14 residues. Trimming took off 9 bases at V and 0 bases at J, with 13 bases between the two ends. CDR1 and CDR2 (germline): ENHRY, SYGVKD. CDR3 region: CAMARGSSTDTQYF. The CDR3 coding sequence is TGTGCCATGGCAAGGGGGTCTAGCACAGATACGCAGTATTTT.

This chain links TRBV6-1 with TRBJ1-4; TRBD1 might be the D (5 bases). Germline assignment: CDR1 MNHNS and CDR2 SASEGT. The V end was cut by 3 bases, the J end by 2 bases, with 7 bases between. The CDR3 runs 14 residues. CDR3: CASSEGGTNEKLFF. The CDR3 DNA is TGTGCCAGCAGTGAGGGGGGTACTAATGAAAAACTGTTTTTT.

This sequence joins TRBV6-1 and TRBJ2-3; the D gene is possibly TRBD1 (6 bases). Germline CDR1 and CDR2: MNHNS and SASEGT. The CDR3 has 15 amino acids. The V and J ends lost 0 bases and 2 bases respectively, with 9 bases between them. CDR3 loop: CASSEATGSTDTQYF. In nucleotides, the CDR3 is TGTGCCAGCAGTGAAGCGACAGGTTCCACAGATACGCAGTATTTT.

This chain joins TRBV5-5 and TRBJ1-4, with D possibly TRBD1 on 6 matching bases. The V gene's germline CDR1 is SGHKS and CDR2 YYEKEE (reference sequence). The CDR3 consists of 15 residues. V lost 4 bases to trimming and J lost 5 bases, with 15 bases between them. The CDR3 loop is CASSPPGGGNEKLFF. The DNA of the CDR3 is TGTGCCAGCAGCCCCCCGGGGGGGGGCAATGAAAAACTGTTTTTT.

V gene TRBV5-6 combines with J gene TRBJ1-2; 7 bases fit TRBD1. Trimming removed 1 base from V and 8 bases from J; junction bases left unmatched: 2. The CDR3 runs to 12 residues. Germline V gene data show CDR1 as SGHDT and CDR2 as YYEEEE. Written as DNA, the CDR3 is TGTGCCAGCAGCTTGCAGGGGGTAGGCTACACCTTC. It is translated as CASSLQGVGYTF.

This rearrangement joins TRBV11-3 to TRBJ1-5, with 9 positions matching TRBD1. Germline trimming cut 7 bases from V and 2 bases from J; bases unmatched to any gene: 15. The CDR3 covers 18 residues. Per the germline V gene, CDR1 is SGHNT and CDR2 is YENEEA. This CDR3 reads CASNPTGTGSFRNQPQHF. The DNA for the CDR3 is TGTGCCAGCAACCCAACCGGGACAGGGTCTTTTCGCAATCAGCCCCAGCATTTT.